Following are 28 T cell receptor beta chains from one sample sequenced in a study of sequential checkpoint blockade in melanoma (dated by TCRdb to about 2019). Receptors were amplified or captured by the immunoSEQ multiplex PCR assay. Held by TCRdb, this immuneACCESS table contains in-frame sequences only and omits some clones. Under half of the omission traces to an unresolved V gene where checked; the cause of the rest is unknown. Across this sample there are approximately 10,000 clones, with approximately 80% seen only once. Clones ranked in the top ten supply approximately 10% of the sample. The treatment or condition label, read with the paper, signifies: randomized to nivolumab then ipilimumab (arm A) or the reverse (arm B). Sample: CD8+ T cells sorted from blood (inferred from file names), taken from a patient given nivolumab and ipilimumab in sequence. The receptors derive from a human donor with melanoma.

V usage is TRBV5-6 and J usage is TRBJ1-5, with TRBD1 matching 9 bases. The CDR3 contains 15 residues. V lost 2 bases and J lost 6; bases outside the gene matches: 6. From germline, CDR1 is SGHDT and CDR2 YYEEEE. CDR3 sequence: CASSLQGAHRQPQHF. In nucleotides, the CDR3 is TGTGCCAGCAGCTTACAGGGGGCGCACCGTCAGCCCCAGCATTTT.

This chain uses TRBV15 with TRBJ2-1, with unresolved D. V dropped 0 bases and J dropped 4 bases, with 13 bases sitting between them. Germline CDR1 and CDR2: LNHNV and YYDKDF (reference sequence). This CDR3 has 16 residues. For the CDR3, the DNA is TGTGCCACCAGCAGAGATCAGGATTCCTTTTACAATGAGCAGTTCTTC. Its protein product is CATSRDQDSFYNEQFF.

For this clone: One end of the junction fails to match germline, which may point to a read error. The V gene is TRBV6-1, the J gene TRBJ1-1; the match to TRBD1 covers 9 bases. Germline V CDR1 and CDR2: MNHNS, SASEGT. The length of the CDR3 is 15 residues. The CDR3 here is CASSTRTGVNAEAFF. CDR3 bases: TGTGCCAGCAGTACCCGGACAGGGGTGAACGCTGAAGCTTTCTTT.

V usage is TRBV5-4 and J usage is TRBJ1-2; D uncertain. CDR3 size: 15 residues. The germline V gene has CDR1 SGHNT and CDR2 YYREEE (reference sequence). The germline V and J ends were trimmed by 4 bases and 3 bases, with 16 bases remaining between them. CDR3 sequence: CASSPFGGDDYGYTF. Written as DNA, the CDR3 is TGTGCCAGCAGCCCCTTTGGCGGCGACGACTATGGCTACACCTTC.

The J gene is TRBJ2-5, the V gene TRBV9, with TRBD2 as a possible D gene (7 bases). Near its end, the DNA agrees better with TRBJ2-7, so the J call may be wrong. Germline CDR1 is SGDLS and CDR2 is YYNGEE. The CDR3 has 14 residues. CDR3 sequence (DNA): TGTGCCAGCAGCGTAGGGGGGGGGCACTACGAGCAGTACTTC. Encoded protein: CASSVGGGHYEQYF.

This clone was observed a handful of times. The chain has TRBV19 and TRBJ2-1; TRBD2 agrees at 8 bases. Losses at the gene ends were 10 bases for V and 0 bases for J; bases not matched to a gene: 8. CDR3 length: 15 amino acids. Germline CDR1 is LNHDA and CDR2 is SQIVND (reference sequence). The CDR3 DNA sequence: TGTGCCACCACTAGCGGTTCCAGCTCCTACAATGAGCAGTTCTTC. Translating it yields CATTSGSSSYNEQFF.

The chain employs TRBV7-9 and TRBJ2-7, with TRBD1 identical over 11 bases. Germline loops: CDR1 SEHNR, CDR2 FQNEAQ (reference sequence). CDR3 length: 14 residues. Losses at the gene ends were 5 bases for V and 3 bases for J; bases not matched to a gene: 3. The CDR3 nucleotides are TGTGCCAGCAGCCACGGGACAGGGGGCTACGAGCAGTACTTC. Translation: CASSHGTGGYEQYF.

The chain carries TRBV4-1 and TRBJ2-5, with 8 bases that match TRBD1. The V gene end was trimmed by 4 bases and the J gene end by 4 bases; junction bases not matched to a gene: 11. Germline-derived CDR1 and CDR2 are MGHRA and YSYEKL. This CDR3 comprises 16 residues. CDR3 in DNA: TGCGCCAGCAGCCGTCGTGCGTCAGGGGGCGCAGAGACCCAGTACTTC. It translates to CASSRRASGGAETQYF.

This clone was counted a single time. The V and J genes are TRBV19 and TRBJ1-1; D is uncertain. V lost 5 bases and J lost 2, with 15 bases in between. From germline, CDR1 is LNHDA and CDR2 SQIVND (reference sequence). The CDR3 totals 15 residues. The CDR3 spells CASSSPSGINTEAFF. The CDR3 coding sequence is TGTGCCAGTAGTTCCCCTAGCGGAATAAACACTGAAGCTTTCTTT.

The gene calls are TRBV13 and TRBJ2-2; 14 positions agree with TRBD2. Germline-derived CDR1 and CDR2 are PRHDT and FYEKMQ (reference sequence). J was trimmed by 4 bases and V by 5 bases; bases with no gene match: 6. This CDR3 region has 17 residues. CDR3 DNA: TGTGCCAGCAGCCCAGGACTAGCGGGGGGTGGCACCGGGGAGCTGTTTTTT. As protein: CASSPGLAGGGTGELFF.

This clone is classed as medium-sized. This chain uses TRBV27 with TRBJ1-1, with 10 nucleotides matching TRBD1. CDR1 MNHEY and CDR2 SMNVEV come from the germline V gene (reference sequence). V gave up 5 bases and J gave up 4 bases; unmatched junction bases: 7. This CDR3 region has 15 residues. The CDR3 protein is CASSTRQGASTEAFF. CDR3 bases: TGTGCCAGCAGTACCAGACAGGGGGCGAGCACTGAAGCTTTCTTT.

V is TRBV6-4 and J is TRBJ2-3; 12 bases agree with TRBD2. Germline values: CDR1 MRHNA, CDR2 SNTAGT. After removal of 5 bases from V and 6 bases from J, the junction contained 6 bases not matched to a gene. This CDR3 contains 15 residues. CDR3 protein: CASSKLAGGMDTQYF. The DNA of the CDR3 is TGTGCCAGCAGTAAACTAGCGGGGGGCATGGATACGCAGTATTTT.

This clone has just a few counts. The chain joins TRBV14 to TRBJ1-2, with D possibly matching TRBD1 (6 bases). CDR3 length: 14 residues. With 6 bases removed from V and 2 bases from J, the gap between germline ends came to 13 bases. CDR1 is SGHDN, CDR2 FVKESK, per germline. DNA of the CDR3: TGTGCCAGCAGTCTTGGACAGAGAAACTATGGCTACACCTTC. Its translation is CASSLGQRNYGYTF.

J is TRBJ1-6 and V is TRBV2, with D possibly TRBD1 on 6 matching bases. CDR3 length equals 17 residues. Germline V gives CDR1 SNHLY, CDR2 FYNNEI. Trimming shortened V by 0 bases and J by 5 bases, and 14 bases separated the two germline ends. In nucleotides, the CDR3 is TGTGCCAGCAGTGAAGCGCCGCCCGGACAGAATAATTCACCCCTCCACTTT. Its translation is CASSEAPPGQNNSPLHF.

DNA of the CDR3: TGTGCCAGCTCACCTGAGCGACTTCAAGAGACCCAGTACTTC. Its protein is CASSPERLQETQYF. This chain connects TRBV18 to TRBJ2-5, with D unclear. The germline V and J ends were trimmed by 3 bases and 2 bases, with 10 bases remaining between them. CDR1 is KGHSH, CDR2 LQKENI, per germline. The CDR3 contains 14 residues.

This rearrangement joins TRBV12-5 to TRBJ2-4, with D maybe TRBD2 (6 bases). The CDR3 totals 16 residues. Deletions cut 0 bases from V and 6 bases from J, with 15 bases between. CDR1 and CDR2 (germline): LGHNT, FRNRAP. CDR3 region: CASGLVRGTLGNIQYF. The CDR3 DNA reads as TGTGCTAGTGGTTTGGTACGGGGGACTCTAGGAAACATTCAGTACTTC.

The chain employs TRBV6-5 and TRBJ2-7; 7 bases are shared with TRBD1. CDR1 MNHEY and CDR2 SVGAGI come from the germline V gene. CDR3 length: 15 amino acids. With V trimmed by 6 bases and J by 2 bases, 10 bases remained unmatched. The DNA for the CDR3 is TGTGCCAGCAGACCTGACAGGGTAATCCCCTACGAGCAGTACTTC. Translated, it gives CASRPDRVIPYEQYF.

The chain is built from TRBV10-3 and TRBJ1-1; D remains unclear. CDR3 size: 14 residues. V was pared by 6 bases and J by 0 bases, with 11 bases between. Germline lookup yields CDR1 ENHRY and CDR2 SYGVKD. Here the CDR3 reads CAISDYQVNTEAFF. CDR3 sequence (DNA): TGTGCCATCAGCGATTATCAGGTGAACACTGAAGCTTTCTTT.

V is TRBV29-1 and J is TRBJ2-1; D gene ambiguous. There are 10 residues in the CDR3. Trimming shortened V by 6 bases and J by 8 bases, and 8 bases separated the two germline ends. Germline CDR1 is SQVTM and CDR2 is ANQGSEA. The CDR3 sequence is CSVRYDEQFF. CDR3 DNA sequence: TGCAGCGTCCGGTACGATGAGCAGTTCTTC.

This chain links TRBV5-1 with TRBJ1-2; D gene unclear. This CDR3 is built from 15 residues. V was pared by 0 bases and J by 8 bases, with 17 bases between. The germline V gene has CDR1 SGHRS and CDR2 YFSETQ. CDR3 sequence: CASSLERGISDGYTF. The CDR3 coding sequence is TGCGCCAGCAGCTTGGAGCGGGGAATAAGCGACGGCTACACCTTC.

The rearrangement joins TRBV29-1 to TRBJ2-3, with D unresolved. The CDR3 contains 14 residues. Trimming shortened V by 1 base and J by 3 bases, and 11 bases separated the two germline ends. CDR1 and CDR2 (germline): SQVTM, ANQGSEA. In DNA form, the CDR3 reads TGCAGCGTTGAAGTGGGTGGCGGAACAGATACGCAGTATTTT. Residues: CSVEVGGGTDTQYF.

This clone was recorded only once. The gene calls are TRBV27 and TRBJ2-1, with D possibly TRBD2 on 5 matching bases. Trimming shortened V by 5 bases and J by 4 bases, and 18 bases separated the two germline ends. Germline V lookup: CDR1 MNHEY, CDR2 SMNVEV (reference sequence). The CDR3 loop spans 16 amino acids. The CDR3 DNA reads TGTGCCAGCAGTCCGAGCCGGAGAGGGATGTACAATGAGCAGTTCTTC. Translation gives CASSPSRRGMYNEQFF.

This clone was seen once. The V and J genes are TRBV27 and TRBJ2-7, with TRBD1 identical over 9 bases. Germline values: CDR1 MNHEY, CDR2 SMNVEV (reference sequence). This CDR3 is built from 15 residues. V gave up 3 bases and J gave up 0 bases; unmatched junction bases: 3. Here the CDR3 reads CASSFRQGGSYEQYF. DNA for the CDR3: TGTGCCAGCAGTTTCCGACAGGGGGGCTCCTACGAGCAGTACTTC.

CDR3 amino acids: CASSDSSSYNSPLHF. In nucleotides, the CDR3 is TGTGCCAGCAGCGACAGCAGCTCCTATAATTCACCCCTCCACTTT. The rearrangement joins TRBV7-9 to TRBJ1-6; D is perhaps TRBD1 (5 bases). Per germline, CDR1 SEHNR and CDR2 FQNEAQ (reference sequence). Trimming removed 5 bases from V and 0 bases from J, with 8 bases in between. This CDR3 spans 15 amino acids.

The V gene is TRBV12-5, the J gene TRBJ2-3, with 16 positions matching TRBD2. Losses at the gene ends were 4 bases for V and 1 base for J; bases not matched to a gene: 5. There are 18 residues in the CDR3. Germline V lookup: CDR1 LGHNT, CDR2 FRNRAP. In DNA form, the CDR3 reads TGTGCTAGTGGTTCGGGACTAGCGGGGGGGGAAGGCACAGATACGCAGTATTTT. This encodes CASGSGLAGGEGTDTQYF.

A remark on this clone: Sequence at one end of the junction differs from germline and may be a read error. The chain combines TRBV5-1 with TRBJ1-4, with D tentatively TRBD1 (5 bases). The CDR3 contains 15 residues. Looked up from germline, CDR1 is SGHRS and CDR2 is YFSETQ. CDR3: CASGFLSREGEKLFF. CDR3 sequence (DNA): TGCGCCAGCGGCTTTTTAAGCAGGGAGGGTGAAAAACTGTTTTTT.

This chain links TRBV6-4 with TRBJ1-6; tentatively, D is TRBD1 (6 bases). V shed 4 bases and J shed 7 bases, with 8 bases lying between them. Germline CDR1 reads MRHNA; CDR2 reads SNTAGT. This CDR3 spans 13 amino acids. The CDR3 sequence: CASSGTENSPLHF. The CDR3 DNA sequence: TGTGCCAGCAGTGGGACAGAAAATTCACCCCTCCACTTT.

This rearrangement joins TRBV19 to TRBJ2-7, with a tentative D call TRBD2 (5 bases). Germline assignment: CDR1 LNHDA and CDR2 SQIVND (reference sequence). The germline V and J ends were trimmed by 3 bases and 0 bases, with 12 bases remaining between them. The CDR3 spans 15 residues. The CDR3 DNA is TGTGCCAGTAGTATGATGGCTAGCCTCTCCTACGAGCAGTACTTC. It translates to CASSMMASLSYEQYF.